This T cell receptor (beta chain) was recorded in a study of beta chain features in type 1 diabetes. As concerns this clone: The target antigen is unknown.

The study, taken as a whole, reports: TCRB CDR3s were moderately but significantly shorter in Type 1 diabetes patients in all four CD4+ subsets.

cDNA synthesis used the whole RNA isolate, giving expressed TCRB sequences. Produced via immunoSEQ multiplex PCR; TCRdb's table is partial and in-frame only. The sample lists tens of thousands of clones, about 50% occurring once. This CDR3 has 14 residues. V lost 5 bases and J 6 bases, leaving 15 bases between the germline ends. CDR1 is KGHSH and CDR2 is LQKENI in the germline V gene. Sequencing was performed on stem cell memory CD4+ T cells from blood. This receptor was taken from a man between 18 and 35 years old with type 1 diabetes. V usage is TRBV18 and J usage is TRBJ2-3; D perhaps matches TRBD2 (5 bases). The CDR3 bases are TGTGCCAGCTCAACTAGGCCGGAGTCCGATACGCAGTATTTT. It translates to CASSTRPESDTQYF.